A selection of T cell receptor beta chains follows, all from one sample in a study of monozygotic twins with cystic fibrosis. Generated by immunoSEQ multiplex PCR, the TCRdb table keeps only in-frame clones and is missing some. The profile shows around 27,000 clones, around nine tenths of them singletons. Sample: blood. These receptors all stem from a girl between 2 and 10 years old with cystic fibrosis. The CDR3 runs from the conserved cysteine through the conserved F or W. A D gene is named only where the DNA matches it firmly. Not all rows give a size; the values are once, few, many and, for expanded clones, a class.

clone size	J gene	D gene	V gene	CDR3 protein	CDR3 DNA
once	TRBJ1-6	-	TRBV21-1	CASSNRRGSFYNSPLHF	TGTGCCAGCAGCAATAGGCGCGGCAGCTTCTATAATTCACCCCTCCACTTT
once	TRBJ2-5	TRBD2	TRBV7-8	CASSLAVGVAGEQETQYF	TGTGCCAGCAGCTTAGCGGTCGGTGTAGCGGGGGAACAAGAGACCCAGTACTTC
-	TRBJ1-2	-	TRBV19	CASSPLGGANYGYTF	TGTGCCAGTAGTCCCTTGGGGGGGGCTAACTATGGCTACACCTTC
-	TRBJ2-7	-	TRBV30	CAWSYRVEQYF	TGTGCCTGGAGTTACAGGGTCGAGCAGTACTTC
-	TRBJ1-6	-	TRBV6-5	CASSYTNSPLHF	TGTGCCAGCAGTTATACCAATTCACCCCTCCACTTT
-	TRBJ1-6	-	TRBV30	CAWSRQKLSITPLHF	TGTGCCTGGAGCCGACAGAAACTAAGTATTACACCCCTCCACTTT
-	TRBJ1-5	-	TRBV15	CATSRDEGKVRQPQHF	TGTGCCACCAGCAGAGATGAGGGGAAGGTACGGCAGCCCCAGCATTTT
once	TRBJ2-1	TRBD1	TRBV7-8	CASSSEGGASYNEQFF	TGTGCCAGCAGCTCCGAAGGGGGCGCCTCCTACAATGAGCAGTTCTTC
-	TRBJ2-3	TRBD2	TRBV5-4	CASLKAGRGDTQYF	TGTGCCAGCCTAAAGGCGGGGAGGGGAGATACGCAGTATTTT
-	TRBJ1-2	-	TRBV2	CASITVIYGYTF	TGTGCCAGCATAACGGTTATCTATGGCTACACCTTC
-	TRBJ2-7	-	TRBV5-1	CASSLFRGSYEQYF	TGCGCCAGCAGCTTGTTTAGGGGCTCCTACGAGCAGTACTTC
-	TRBJ1-6	-	TRBV14	CASSSYNSPLHF	TGTGCCAGCAGCTCCTATAATTCACCCCTCCACTTT
-	TRBJ2-7	TRBD2	TRBV6-5	CASTGLAGSYEQYF	TGTGCCAGCACGGGACTAGCGGGATCCTACGAGCAGTACTTC
-	TRBJ2-1	-	TRBV5-6	CASSRAAYNEQFF	TGTGCCAGCAGCCGGGCGGCCTACAATGAGCAGTTCTTC
-	TRBJ2-7	-	TRBV6-4	CASSDPGTYEQYF	TGTGCCAGCAGTGACCCTGGGACCTACGAGCAGTACTTC
-	TRBJ2-3	TRBD2	TRBV2	CATRTSELTDTQYF	TGTGCCACCCGGACTAGCGAGCTCACAGATACGCAGTATTTT
-	TRBJ1-6	-	TRBV9	CASSVGPGSSYNSPLHF	TGTGCCAGCAGCGTAGGGCCCGGGAGCTCCTATAATTCACCCCTCCACTTT
-	TRBJ2-1	-	TRBV25-1	CASSERDSSYNEQFF	TGTGCCAGCAGTGAACGGGACTCATCCTACAATGAGCAGTTCTTC
-	TRBJ2-3	-	TRBV18	CASSPRITDTQYF	TGTGCCAGCTCACCCCGCATCACAGATACGCAGTATTTT
-	TRBJ1-5	-	TRBV2	CASRLGQPQHF	TGTGCCAGCAGATTGGGACAGCCCCAGCATTTT
-	TRBJ2-3	TRBD2	TRBV9	CASSALAGGLDTQYF	TGTGCCAGCAGCGCACTAGCGGGGGGGCTGGATACGCAGTATTTT
-	TRBJ1-2	TRBD1	TRBV18	CASSPFGTANYGYTF	TGTGCCAGCTCACCTTTCGGGACAGCTAACTATGGCTACACCTTC
-	TRBJ2-5	-	TRBV7-2	CASSLFRTEETQYF	TGTGCCAGCAGCTTATTCAGGACTGAAGAGACCCAGTACTTC
few	TRBJ2-7	TRBD1	TRBV6-6	CASSYQQGAVEQYF	TGTGCCAGCAGTTACCAGCAGGGGGCGGTTGAGCAGTACTTC
-	TRBJ1-2	-	TRBV20-1	CSARSNYGYTF	TGCAGTGCGCGCAGTAACTATGGCTACACCTTC
-	TRBJ2-2	-	TRBV9	CASSVATVNGELFF	TGTGCCAGCAGCGTAGCTACGGTCAACGGGGAGCTGTTTTTT
once	TRBJ2-3	-	TRBV4-2	CASSQDIGPDTQYF	TGTGCCAGCAGCCAAGATATAGGCCCAGATACGCAGTATTTT
-	TRBJ2-1	-	TRBV5-4	CASSLGQYNEQFF	TGTGCCAGCAGCTTGGGACAATACAATGAGCAGTTCTTC
once	TRBJ1-4	TRBD1	TRBV7-2	CASSGTAVATNEKLFF	TGTGCCAGCAGCGGGACAGCCGTTGCAACTAATGAAAAACTGTTTTTT
-	TRBJ2-2	-	TRBV15	CATSRVSGGELFF	TGTGCCACCAGCAGAGTAAGCGGGGGGGAGCTGTTTTTT
-	TRBJ2-2	-	TRBV6-5	CASTGDTGELFF	TGTGCCAGCACAGGGGACACCGGGGAGCTGTTTTTT
-	TRBJ1-6	-	TRBV4-2	CASSAPEGSSYNSPLHF	TGTGCCAGCAGCGCCCCCGAGGGGAGCTCCTATAATTCACCCCTCCACTTT
-	TRBJ2-2	-	TRBV21-1	CASARRLAGTGELFF	TGTGCCAGCGCTCGGCGACTAGCGGGGACCGGGGAGCTGTTTTTT
-	TRBJ1-4	-	TRBV9	CASSVGPRDEKLFF	TGTGCCAGCAGCGTGGGGCCCCGGGATGAAAAACTGTTTTTT
-	TRBJ1-1	TRBD1	TRBV6-5	CASGRDRGLTEAFF	TGTGCCAGCGGCCGGGACAGGGGGCTTACTGAAGCTTTCTTT
-	TRBJ1-4	-	TRBV5-6	CASSRMGQTNEKLFF	TGTGCCAGCAGCCGGATGGGACAAACTAATGAAAAACTGTTTTTT
-	TRBJ1-2	TRBD1	TRBV30	CAWRGQFLRSYGYTF	TGTGCCTGGAGGGGACAGTTCCTCAGAAGCTATGGCTACACCTTC
-	TRBJ2-6	-	TRBV4-2	CASSLASGANVLTF	TGTGCCAGCAGCCTAGCGTCTGGGGCCAACGTCCTGACTTTC
-	TRBJ2-7	-	TRBV7-2	CASSSPLGSYEQYF	TGTGCCAGCAGCTCCCCCTTGGGGTCCTACGAGCAGTACTTC
-	TRBJ2-7	-	TRBV10-1	CASSEVASYEQYF	TGCGCCAGCAGTGAGGTAGCGTCCTACGAGCAGTACTTC
-	TRBJ2-6	TRBD2	TRBV2	CASSEAAGGTRSGANVLTF	TGTGCCAGCAGTGAAGCGGCGGGGGGAACTAGATCTGGGGCCAACGTCCTGACTTTC
-	TRBJ2-1	TRBD2	TRBV7-8	CASSWPPLANEQFF	TGTGCCAGCAGCTGGCCTCCACTAGCGAATGAGCAGTTCTTC
few	TRBJ1-2	TRBD1	TRBV18	CASSLDRVRGYTF	TGTGCCAGCTCACTGGACAGGGTGAGGGGCTACACCTTC
-	TRBJ2-7	-	TRBV10-3	CAISVGGAGEQYF	TGTGCCATCAGTGTTGGGGGGGCGGGAGAGCAGTACTTC
-	TRBJ2-3	-	TRBV18	CASSGSRSTDTQYF	TGTGCCAGCTCCGGGAGCCGGTCCACAGATACGCAGTATTTT
-	TRBJ2-7	TRBD2	TRBV6-6	CASSLAGGTYEQYF	TGTGCCAGCAGTTTAGCGGGGGGTACCTACGAGCAGTACTTC
-	TRBJ2-7	-	TRBV2	CASSEVWSPTYEQYF	TGTGCCAGCAGTGAAGTTTGGAGTCCCACCTACGAGCAGTACTTC
once	TRBJ2-7	TRBD1	TRBV19	CASSIGTGGLEQYF	TGTGCCAGTAGTATTGGTACAGGGGGTTTGGAGCAGTACTTC
-	TRBJ1-2	-	TRBV7-9	CASSYVDSGGHGYTF	TGTGCCAGCAGCTATGTTGATAGCGGGGGTCATGGCTACACCTTC
-	TRBJ2-7	-	TRBV21-1	CASSKEEGNSGEQYF	TGTGCCAGCAGCAAAGAGGAGGGGAATTCGGGCGAGCAGTACTTC
-	TRBJ2-2	-	TRBV5-1	CASSIGRGELFF	TGCGCCAGCAGCATTGGTAGAGGGGAGCTGTTTTTT
-	TRBJ1-1	-	TRBV6-5	CASSYTPSTEAFF	TGTGCCAGCAGTTACACCCCCAGTACTGAAGCTTTCTTT
-	TRBJ1-6	-	TRBV20-1	CSARGSPLHF	TGCAGTGCTAGGGGTTCACCCCTCCACTTT
-	TRBJ2-1	TRBD2	TRBV7-6	CASSLNPGAGAYNEQFF	TGTGCCAGCAGCTTAAATCCTGGGGCGGGGGCCTACAATGAGCAGTTCTTC
-	TRBJ1-6	-	TRBV7-2	CASSLQLNSPLHF	TGTGCCAGCAGCTTACAGCTTAATTCACCCCTCCACTTT
-	TRBJ1-5	-	TRBV6-1	CASSDDSRVQPQHF	TGTGCCAGCAGTGACGACTCCCGGGTGCAGCCCCAGCATTTT
-	TRBJ2-4	-	TRBV27	CASAPLAKNIQYF	TGTGCCAGCGCCCCCCTAGCCAAAAACATTCAGTACTTC
-	TRBJ1-2	-	TRBV7-6	CASSFSRGGGYTF	TGTGCCAGCAGCTTCAGCAGGGGTGGAGGCTACACCTTC
-	TRBJ2-1	TRBD2	TRBV27	CASAPLAGAYNEQFF	TGTGCCAGCGCCCCGCTAGCGGGGGCCTACAATGAGCAGTTCTTC
-	TRBJ2-1	TRBD1	TRBV9	CASSAQGLHNEQFF	TGTGCCAGCAGCGCACAGGGGTTGCACAATGAGCAGTTCTTC